Listed here are 28 T cell receptor beta chains from one sample, sequenced in a study of blood T cell repertoires in COVID-19. Some clones are missing from TCRdb's copy, which holds only in-frame ones; the method was immunoSEQ multiplex PCR. The data hold around 67,000 clones, with around 87% observed a single time. Sequenced: peripheral blood. The receptors were gathered from a man between 50 and 59 years old with active COVID-19.

The rearrangement links TRBV29-1 to TRBJ1-2; 12 bases align to TRBD1. The CDR3 has 13 amino acids. V lost 7 bases to trimming and J lost 5 bases; unmatched junction nucleotides: 5. CDR1 and CDR2 from the germline V gene are SQVTM and ANQGSEA. CDR3 in amino acids: CSGGQGAQYGYTF. The CDR3 nucleotides are TGCAGCGGGGGACAGGGGGCACAATATGGCTACACCTTC.

The chain joins TRBV4-2 to TRBJ2-2; D may be TRBD2 (5 bases). The CDR3 runs 16 residues. From germline, CDR1 is LGHNA and CDR2 YNFKEQ. Between the trimmed V and J ends, which lost 0 bases and 1 base, there was a span of 9 bases. The CDR3, as DNA: TGTGCCAGCAGCCAAGAGGCGGGTGGGAACACCGGGGAGCTGTTTTTT. Protein sequence: CASSQEAGGNTGELFF.

The genes are TRBV11-1 and TRBJ2-7; D might be TRBD1 (6 bases). Per germline, CDR1 SGHAT and CDR2 FQDESV (reference sequence). Trimming left V 1 base short and J 0 bases short, with 10 bases between. The CDR3 length is 15 residues. CDR3 sequence: CASSLGTASSYEQYF. The CDR3 DNA reads TGTGCCAGCAGCTTAGGGACAGCGAGCTCCTACGAGCAGTACTTC.

The gene calls are TRBV13 and TRBJ2-1; perhaps TRBD1 as D (6 bases). V shed 6 bases and J shed 1 base, with 25 bases lying between them. CDR1 is PRHDT, CDR2 FYEKMQ, per germline (reference sequence). This CDR3 contains 19 residues. The CDR3 bases are TGTGCCAGCAGAGACACTGGGGACACCACACCCTGGTCCTACAATGAGCAGTTCTTC. The encoded protein is CASRDTGDTTPWSYNEQFF.

This sequence joins TRBV24-1 and TRBJ2-1, with 12 bases aligning to TRBD2. Unmatched junction bases numbered 8, after V lost 4 bases and J lost 8 bases. This CDR3 spans 16 amino acids. CDR1 is KGHDR and CDR2 is SFDVKD in the germline V gene. CDR3 DNA sequence: TGTGCCACCAGTGACTCGGCTAGCGGGGGGGCCCATGAGCAGTTCTTC. Its protein product is CATSDSASGGAHEQFF.

Here the CDR3 reads CASSQEGSALGGYTF. The CDR3 DNA reads TGCGCCAGCAGCCAAGAAGGAAGCGCGCTCGGAGGCTACACCTTC. The rearrangement uses TRBV4-3 and TRBJ1-2; the D is unclear. The CDR3 extends over 15 amino acids. Trimming took 0 bases from V and 8 from J, leaving 16 bases between them. Germline assignment: CDR1 LGHNA and CDR2 YSLEER.

The rearrangement links TRBV5-1 to TRBJ2-1, with 8 bases identical to TRBD2. V dropped 5 bases and J dropped 4; count of bases not matched to a gene: 11. The V gene's germline CDR1 is SGHRS and CDR2 YFSETQ. CDR3 length: 16 residues. CDR3 DNA sequence: TGCGCCAGCAGTTCAAGTTCTAGCGGGTTTTACAATGAGCAGTTCTTC. This translates into CASSSSSSGFYNEQFF.

The chain carries TRBV27 and TRBJ1-5; D remains ambiguous. The CDR3 consists of 14 residues. With 1 base removed from V and 5 bases from J, the gap between germline ends came to 9 bases. Germline CDR1 MNHEY, CDR2 SMNVEV (reference sequence). The CDR3 protein is CASSLLGSDQPQHF. CDR3 nucleotides: TGTGCCAGCAGTTTATTGGGCTCGGATCAGCCCCAGCATTTT.

A single count supports this clone. The rearrangement uses TRBV28 and TRBJ2-7; 9 bases fit TRBD1. Germline V lookup: CDR1 MDHEN, CDR2 SYDVKM. This CDR3 has 15 residues. V dropped 5 bases and J dropped 3; count of bases not matched to a gene: 8. CDR3 sequence (DNA): TGTGCCAGCAGTGGCCGGTCGGGACAGGGCTACGAGCAGTACTTC. Translation gives CASSGRSGQGYEQYF.

This clone was detected only once. This chain connects TRBV11-1 to TRBJ1-4; tentatively, D is TRBD1 (5 bases). With 4 bases removed from V and 3 bases from J, the gap between germline ends came to 9 bases. Germline-derived CDR1 and CDR2 are SGHAT and FQDESV (reference sequence). The CDR3 extends over 14 amino acids. The CDR3 sequence: CASSSRAANEKLFF. CDR3 bases: TGTGCCAGCAGCTCCAGGGCGGCTAATGAAAAACTGTTTTTT.

The chain employs TRBV3-1 (or the pseudogene TRBV3-2) and TRBJ1-1, with 7 bases matching TRBD1. This CDR3 has 13 residues. CDR1 is LGHDT, CDR2 YNNKEL, per germline (reference sequence). V lost 2 bases to trimming and J lost 8 bases; unmatched junction nucleotides: 5. The CDR3 bases are TGTGCCAGCAGCCAAAACAGGGGTGTCGAAGCTTTCTTT. As protein: CASSQNRGVEAFF.

The J gene is TRBJ2-7, the V gene TRBV6-2 or TRBV6-3, with D maybe TRBD1 (6 bases). Germline CDR1 MNHEY, CDR2 SVGEGT. The germline V and J ends were trimmed by 1 base and 5 bases, with 9 bases remaining between them. This CDR3 is 13 amino acids long. CDR3 protein: CASSYFYRDEQYF. As DNA, the CDR3 is TGTGCCAGCAGTTACTTTTACAGGGACGAGCAGTACTTC.

The rearrangement uses TRBV3-1 (or the pseudogene TRBV3-2) and TRBJ1-5, with 10 bases matching TRBD1. The germline CDR1 and CDR2 sequences are LGHDT and YNNKEL (reference sequence). This CDR3 is built from 17 residues. Trimming at V came to 4 bases and at J to 1 base, leaving 7 bases not matched to a gene. CDR3 protein: CASSPSGQGISNQPQHF. The CDR3 DNA sequence: TGTGCCAGCAGCCCCTCGGGACAGGGGATAAGCAATCAGCCCCAGCATTTT.

The V gene is TRBV24-1, the J gene TRBJ2-4; tentative D call: TRBD1 (6 bases). CDR3 length: 16 amino acids. The germline gives CDR1 KGHDR, CDR2 SFDVKD. V was cut by 2 bases and J by 0 bases, with 10 bases left in between. The CDR3 nucleotides read TGTGCCACCAGTGATTCGGACAGTCTAGCCAAAAACATTCAGTACTTC. Amino acids: CATSDSDSLAKNIQYF.

The chain recombines TRBV2 with TRBJ2-4; no reliable D call. V lost 2 bases to trimming and J lost 0 bases, with 8 bases between them. The CDR3 is 15 residues long. Germline-derived CDR1 and CDR2 are SNHLY and FYNNEI. DNA of the CDR3: TGTGCCAGCAGTGAAATTCTAATAGCCAAAAACATTCAGTACTTC. Translation: CASSEILIAKNIQYF.

This clone was counted only a few times. The chain joins TRBV5-5 to TRBJ2-6, with D hard to call. CDR1 is SGHKS and CDR2 is YYEKEE in the germline V gene (reference sequence). The V gene lost 0 bases and the J gene lost 0 bases, with 10 bases spanning the gap. The CDR3 has 17 residues. This CDR3 reads CASSLESTRSGANVLTF. DNA for the CDR3: TGTGCCAGCAGCTTGGAATCTACGCGCTCTGGGGCCAACGTCCTGACTTTC.

The rearrangement links TRBV28 to TRBJ2-4; D is uncertain. Between the trimmed V and J ends, which lost 7 bases and 8 bases, there was a span of 18 bases. The germline V gene has CDR1 MDHEN and CDR2 SYDVKM. The CDR3 runs 14 residues. The CDR3 loop reads CASTLSSLADIQYF. The CDR3 bases are TGTGCCAGCACCCTAAGCTCTCTTGCGGACATTCAGTACTTC.

The chain couples TRBV18 to TRBJ1-1; 8 nucleotides agree with TRBD1. The ends lost 6 bases at V and 1 base at J; junction bases unmatched: 1. Looked up from germline, CDR1 is KGHSH and CDR2 is LQKENI. This CDR3 region has 13 residues. The chain's CDR3 is CASSTGENTEAFF. In DNA form, the CDR3 reads TGTGCCAGCTCGACAGGGGAGAACACTGAAGCTTTCTTT. The full variable domain, with the rest looked up from reference TRBV18 and TRBJ1-1, is NAGVMQNPRHLVRRRGQEARLRCSPMKGHSHVYWYRQLPEEGLKFMVYLQKENIIDESGMPKERFSAEFPKEGPSILRIQQVVRGDSAAYFCASSTGENTEAFFGQGTRLTVV.

The V and J genes are TRBV14 and TRBJ2-7; 11 positions match TRBD1. V gave up 6 bases and J gave up 1 base; unmatched junction bases: 11. The germline CDR1 and CDR2 sequences are SGHDN and FVKESK. This CDR3 has 17 residues. The CDR3 here is CASSPPLDRGLSYEQYF. In DNA, the CDR3 is TGTGCCAGCAGTCCCCCCCTGGACAGGGGGCTTTCCTACGAGCAGTACTTC.

This CDR3 is CASSLSGGIGYEQYF. CDR3 coding DNA: TGTGCCAGCAGCTTGTCGGGAGGGATTGGCTACGAGCAGTACTTC. The rearrangement uses TRBV5-8 and TRBJ2-7, with 8 bases fitting TRBD2. The junction had 6 bases not matched to a gene; V was cut back by 1 base and J by 3 bases. CDR1 and CDR2 (germline): SGHTS, YDEGEE. The CDR3 contains 15 residues.

The chain employs TRBV5-6 and TRBJ1-1, with TRBD1 as a possible D gene (6 bases). The CDR3 contains 16 residues. Deletions cut 6 bases from V and 0 bases from J, with 18 bases between. In germline, CDR1 is SGHDT, CDR2 YYEEEE. The CDR3 coding sequence is TGTGCCAGCAACATCAGTCCGGACAGAATGAACACTGAAGCTTTCTTT. It specifies CASNISPDRMNTEAFF.

The chain has TRBV6-2 or TRBV6-3 and TRBJ1-2, with D unresolved. This CDR3 has 14 amino acids. CDR1 and CDR2 from the germline V gene are MNHEY and SVGEGT. V lost 0 bases, J lost 4 bases, and 9 bases lay in between. The DNA for the CDR3 is TGTGCCAGCAGTTACTCGGGAGATCTCTATGGCTACACCTTC. Translating gives CASSYSGDLYGYTF.

This chain links TRBV30 with TRBJ1-1, with 8 positions matching TRBD1. In germline, CDR1 is GTSNPN, CDR2 SVGIG (reference sequence). This CDR3 is 13 amino acids long. With V trimmed by 3 bases and J by 4 bases, 4 bases remained unmatched. CDR3 DNA sequence: TGTGCCTGGAGGACAGGGGAAAGCACTGAAGCTTTCTTT. Protein product: CAWRTGESTEAFF.

The CDR3: CASSGGKGYNEQFF. The CDR3 DNA reads as TGTGCCAGCAGTGGAGGGAAGGGCTACAATGAGCAGTTCTTC. V usage is TRBV2 and J usage is TRBJ2-1, with TRBD2 as a possible D gene (5 bases). The CDR3 is 14 amino acids. Germline lookup yields CDR1 SNHLY and CDR2 FYNNEI. Trimming cost V 4 bases and J 3 bases, with 10 bases left between them.

By its share, this clone is medium-sized. This chain connects TRBV5-1 to TRBJ1-5; no reliable D call. The CDR3 totals 14 residues. Per the germline V gene, CDR1 is SGHRS and CDR2 is YFSETQ. Between the trimmed V and J ends, which lost 5 bases and 1 base, there was a span of 10 bases. In nucleotides, the CDR3 is TGCGCCAGCAGTTCCGACGGGAGCAATCAGCCCCAGCATTTT. This sequence encodes CASSSDGSNQPQHF.

This rearrangement joins TRBV7-2 to TRBJ1-2; 7 positions agree with TRBD1. The CDR3 length is 14 residues. The ends lost 5 bases at V and 3 bases at J; junction bases unmatched: 6. In germline, CDR1 is SGHTA, CDR2 FQGNSA. The chain's CDR3 is CASSKRQGDYGYTF. CDR3 bases: TGTGCCAGCAGCAAGCGACAGGGTGACTATGGCTACACCTTC.

V and J are TRBV7-9 and TRBJ1-2; possible D gene TRBD1, 5 bases. Trimming took 5 bases from V and 8 from J, leaving 12 bases between them. The CDR3 spans 12 residues. The germline gives CDR1 SEHNR, CDR2 FQNEAQ (reference sequence). CDR3 residues: CASSEGLWGYTF. For the CDR3, the DNA is TGTGCCAGCAGCGAGGGACTGTGGGGCTACACCTTC.

This rearrangement joins TRBV9 to TRBJ2-5; no clear D gene. The CDR3 consists of 13 residues. The V gene lost 4 bases and the J gene lost 1 base, with 8 bases spanning the gap. Germline loops: CDR1 SGDLS, CDR2 YYNGEE. DNA for the CDR3: TGTGCCAGCAGCCCACTTCGCCAAGAGACCCAGTACTTC. Amino acid sequence: CASSPLRQETQYF.